This TCR beta chain stems from a study of cytomegalovirus exposure and HLA in healthy donors. It was with 60 Vbeta and 13 Jbeta primers that the PCR ran. TCRdb keeps only in-frame clones here, not all; method: immunoSEQ multiplex PCR. The repertoire holds around 200,000 clones, with less than 90% as singletons. CDR1 is MDHEN, CDR2 SYDVKM, per germline. The CDR3 runs to 17 residues. Sample: PBMCs. The rearrangement links TRBV28 to TRBJ2-5; the match to TRBD2 covers 14 bases. The tail of the sequence fits TRBJ2-7 better, so the J call may be wrong. The TCR comes from a man in his fifties or sixties in good health and CMV-seronegative. In DNA form, the CDR3 reads TGTGCCAGCAGTCTCCGGACTAGCGGGAGGCCGTCCTACGAGCAGTACTTC. This gives the protein CASSLRTSGRPSYEQYF.